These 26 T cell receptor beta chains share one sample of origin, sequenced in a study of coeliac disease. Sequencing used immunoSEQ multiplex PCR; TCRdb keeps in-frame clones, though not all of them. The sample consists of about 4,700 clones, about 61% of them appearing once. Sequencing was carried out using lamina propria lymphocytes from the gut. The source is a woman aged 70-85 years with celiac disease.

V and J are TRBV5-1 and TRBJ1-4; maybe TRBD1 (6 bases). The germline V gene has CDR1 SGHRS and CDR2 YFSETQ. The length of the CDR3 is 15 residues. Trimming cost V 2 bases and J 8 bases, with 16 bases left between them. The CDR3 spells CASSFEGGLREKLFF. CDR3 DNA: TGCGCCAGCAGCTTCGAAGGGGGATTGAGGGAAAAACTGTTTTTT.

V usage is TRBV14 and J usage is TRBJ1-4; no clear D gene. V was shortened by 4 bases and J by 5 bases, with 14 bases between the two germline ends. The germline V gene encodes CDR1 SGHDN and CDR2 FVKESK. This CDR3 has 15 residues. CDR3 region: CASSPWAGRNEKLFF. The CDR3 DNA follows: TGTGCCAGCAGCCCTTGGGCGGGAAGAAATGAAAAACTGTTTTTT.

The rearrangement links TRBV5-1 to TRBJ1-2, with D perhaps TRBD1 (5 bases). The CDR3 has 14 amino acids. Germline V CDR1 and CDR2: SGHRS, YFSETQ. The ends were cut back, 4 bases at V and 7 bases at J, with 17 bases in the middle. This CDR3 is CASSPLTVFGGYTF. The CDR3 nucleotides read TGCGCCAGCAGCCCTCTGACAGTATTTGGTGGCTACACCTTC. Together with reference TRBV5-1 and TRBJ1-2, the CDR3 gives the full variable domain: KAGVTQTPRYLIKTRGQQVTLSCSPISGHRSVSWYQQTPGQGLQFLFEYFSETQRNKGNFPGRFSGRQFSNSRSEMNVSTLELGDSALYLCASSPLTVFGGYTFGSGTRLTVV.

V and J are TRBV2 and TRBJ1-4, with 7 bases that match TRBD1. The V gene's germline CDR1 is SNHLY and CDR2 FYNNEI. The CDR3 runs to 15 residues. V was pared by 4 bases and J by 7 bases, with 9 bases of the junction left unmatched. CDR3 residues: CASSVSTGVSEKLFF. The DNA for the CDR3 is TGTGCCAGCAGTGTCAGCACAGGGGTATCTGAAAAACTGTTTTTT.

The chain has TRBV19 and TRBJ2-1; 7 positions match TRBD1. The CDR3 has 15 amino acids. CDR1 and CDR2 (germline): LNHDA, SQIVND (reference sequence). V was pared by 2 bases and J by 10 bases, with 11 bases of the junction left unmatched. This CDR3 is CASSIFGTDKIEQFF. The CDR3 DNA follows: TGTGCCAGTAGTATATTTGGGACAGATAAAATCGAGCAGTTCTTC.

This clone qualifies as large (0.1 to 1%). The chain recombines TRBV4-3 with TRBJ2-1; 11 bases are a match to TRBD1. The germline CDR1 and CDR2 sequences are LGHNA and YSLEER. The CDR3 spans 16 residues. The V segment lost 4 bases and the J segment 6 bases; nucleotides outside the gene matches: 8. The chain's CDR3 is CASSPAGTGGVNEQFF. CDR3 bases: TGCGCCAGCAGCCCCGCGGGGACAGGGGGGGTCAATGAGCAGTTCTTC.

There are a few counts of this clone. This CDR3 is CASRGWTANTEAFF. CDR3 in DNA: TGTGCCAGTAGAGGTTGGACAGCGAACACTGAAGCTTTCTTT. The J gene is TRBJ1-1, the V gene TRBV19; TRBD1 is a possible D gene (6 bases). The CDR3 runs to 14 residues. Trimming stripped 6 bases from V and 1 base from J, with 12 bases between. Germline V CDR1 and CDR2: LNHDA, SQIVND (reference sequence).

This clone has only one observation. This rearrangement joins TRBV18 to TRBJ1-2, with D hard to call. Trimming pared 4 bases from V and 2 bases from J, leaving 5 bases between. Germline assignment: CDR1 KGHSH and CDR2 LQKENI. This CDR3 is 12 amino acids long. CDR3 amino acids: CASSRTNYGYTF. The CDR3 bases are TGTGCCAGCTCACGCACAAACTATGGCTACACCTTC. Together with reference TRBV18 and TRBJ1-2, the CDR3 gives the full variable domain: NAGVMQNPRHLVRRRGQEARLRCSPMKGHSHVYWYRQLPEEGLKFMVYLQKENIIDESGMPKERFSAEFPKEGPSILRIQQVVRGDSAAYFCASSRTNYGYTFGSGTRLTVV.

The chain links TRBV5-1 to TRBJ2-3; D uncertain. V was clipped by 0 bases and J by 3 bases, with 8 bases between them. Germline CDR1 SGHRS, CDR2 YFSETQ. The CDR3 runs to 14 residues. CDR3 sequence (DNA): TGCGCCAGCAGCTTGGCCATTAGTACAGATACGCAGTATTTT. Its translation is CASSLAISTDTQYF.

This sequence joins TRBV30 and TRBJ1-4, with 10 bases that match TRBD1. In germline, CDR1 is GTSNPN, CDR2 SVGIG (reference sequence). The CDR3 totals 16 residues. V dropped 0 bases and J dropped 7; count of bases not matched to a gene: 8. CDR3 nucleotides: TGTGCCTGGAGTGTCCTCGACAGGGGGCAAGGTGAAAAACTGTTTTTT. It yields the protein CAWSVLDRGQGEKLFF. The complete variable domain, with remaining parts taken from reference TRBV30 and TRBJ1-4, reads SQTIHQWPATLVQPVGSPLSLECTVEGTSNPNLYWYRQAAGRGLQLLFYSVGIGQISSEVPQNLSASRPQDRQFILSSKKLLLSDSGFYLCAWSVLDRGQGEKLFFGSGTQLSVL.

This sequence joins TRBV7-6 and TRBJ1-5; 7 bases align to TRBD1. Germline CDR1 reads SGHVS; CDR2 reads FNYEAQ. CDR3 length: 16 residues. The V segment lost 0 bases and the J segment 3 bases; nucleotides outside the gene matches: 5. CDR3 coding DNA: TGTGCCAGCAGCTTAGCTAAGACAGGGATCAATCAGCCCCAGCATTTT. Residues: CASSLAKTGINQPQHF.

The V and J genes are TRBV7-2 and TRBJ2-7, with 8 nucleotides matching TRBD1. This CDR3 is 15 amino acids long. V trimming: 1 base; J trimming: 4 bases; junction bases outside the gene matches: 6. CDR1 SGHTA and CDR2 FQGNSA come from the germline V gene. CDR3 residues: CASSLGVGQVYEQYF. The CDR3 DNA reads TGTGCCAGCAGCTTAGGGGTGGGACAGGTTTACGAGCAGTACTTC.

The CDR3 loop is CASSIRGSQDYGYTF. The CDR3 nucleotides read TGTGCCAGTAGTATCAGGGGATCACAAGACTATGGCTACACCTTC. The rearrangement joins TRBV19 to TRBJ1-2; possibly TRBD1 for D (6 bases). The V gene's germline CDR1 is LNHDA and CDR2 SQIVND (reference sequence). The CDR3 is 15 amino acids. V dropped 3 bases and J dropped 3 bases, with 14 bases sitting between them.

The CDR3 DNA reads TGTGCCAGCATAGCATCGGGACAGGGAGAAACTGAAGCTTTCTTT. Translated: CASIASGQGETEAFF. V usage is TRBV27 and J usage is TRBJ1-1; the match to TRBD1 covers 9 bases. V was pared by 7 bases and J by 5 bases, with 11 bases of the junction left unmatched. Germline CDR1 is MNHEY and CDR2 is SMNVEV (reference sequence). The CDR3 is 15 amino acids.

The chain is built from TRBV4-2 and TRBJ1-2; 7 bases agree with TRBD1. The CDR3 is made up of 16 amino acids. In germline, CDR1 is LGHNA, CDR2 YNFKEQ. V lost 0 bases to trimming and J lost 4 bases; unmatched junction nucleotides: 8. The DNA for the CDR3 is TGTGCCAGCAGCCAAGATGCAGGGGGGATTTTCTATGGCTACACCTTC. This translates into CASSQDAGGIFYGYTF.

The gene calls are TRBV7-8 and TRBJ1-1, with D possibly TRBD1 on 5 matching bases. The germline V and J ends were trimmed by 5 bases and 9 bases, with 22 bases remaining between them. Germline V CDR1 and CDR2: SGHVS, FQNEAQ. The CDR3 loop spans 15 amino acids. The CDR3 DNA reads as TGTGCCAGCAGCCCCTCAGTGGCAGGGCGGCGGCAAGCTTTCTTT. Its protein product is CASSPSVAGRRQAFF.

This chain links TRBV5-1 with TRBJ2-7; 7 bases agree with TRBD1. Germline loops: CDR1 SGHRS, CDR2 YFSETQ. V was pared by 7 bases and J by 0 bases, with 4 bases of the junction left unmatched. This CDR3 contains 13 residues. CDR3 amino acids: CASHRGYSYEQYF. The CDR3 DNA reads TGCGCCAGCCACAGGGGCTACTCCTACGAGCAGTACTTC. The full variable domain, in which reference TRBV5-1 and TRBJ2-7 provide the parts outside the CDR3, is KAGVTQTPRYLIKTRGQQVTLSCSPISGHRSVSWYQQTPGQGLQFLFEYFSETQRNKGNFPGRFSGRQFSNSRSEMNVSTLELGDSALYLCASHRGYSYEQYFGPGTRLTVT.

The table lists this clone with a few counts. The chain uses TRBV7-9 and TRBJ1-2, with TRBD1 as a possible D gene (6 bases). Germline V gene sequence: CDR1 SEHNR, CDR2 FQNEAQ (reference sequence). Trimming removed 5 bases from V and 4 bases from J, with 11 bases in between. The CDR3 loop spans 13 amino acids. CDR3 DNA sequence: TGTGCCAGCAGCCTTCCGGACAGCTATGGCTACACCTTC. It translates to CASSLPDSYGYTF.

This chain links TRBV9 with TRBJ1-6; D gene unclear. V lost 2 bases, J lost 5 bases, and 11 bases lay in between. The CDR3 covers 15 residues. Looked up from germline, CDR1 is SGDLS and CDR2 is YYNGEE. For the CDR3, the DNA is TGTGCCAGCAGCGTCGCGGGATTCCATAATTCACCCCTCCACTTT. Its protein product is CASSVAGFHNSPLHF.

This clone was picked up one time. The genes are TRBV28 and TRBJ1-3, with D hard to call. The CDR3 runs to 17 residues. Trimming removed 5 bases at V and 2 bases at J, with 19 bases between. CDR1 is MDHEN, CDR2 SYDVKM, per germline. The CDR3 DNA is TGTGCCAGCAGTGCCATGGTTGAGGCGTACACTGGAAACACCATATATTTT. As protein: CASSAMVEAYTGNTIYF.

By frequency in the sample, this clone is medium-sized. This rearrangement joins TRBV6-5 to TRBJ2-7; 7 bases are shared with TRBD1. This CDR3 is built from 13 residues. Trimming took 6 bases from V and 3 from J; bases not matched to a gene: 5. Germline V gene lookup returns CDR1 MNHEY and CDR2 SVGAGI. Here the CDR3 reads CASRHRDSYEQYF. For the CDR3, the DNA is TGTGCCAGCAGACACCGGGACAGCTACGAGCAGTACTTC.

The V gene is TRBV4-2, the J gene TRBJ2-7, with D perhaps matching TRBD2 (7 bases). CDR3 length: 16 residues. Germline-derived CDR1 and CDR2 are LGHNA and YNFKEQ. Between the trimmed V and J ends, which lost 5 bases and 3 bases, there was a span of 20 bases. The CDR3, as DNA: TGTGCCAGCAGCGGGGAGCTCCCGGGGGGACACTACGAGCAGTACTTC. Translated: CASSGELPGGHYEQYF.

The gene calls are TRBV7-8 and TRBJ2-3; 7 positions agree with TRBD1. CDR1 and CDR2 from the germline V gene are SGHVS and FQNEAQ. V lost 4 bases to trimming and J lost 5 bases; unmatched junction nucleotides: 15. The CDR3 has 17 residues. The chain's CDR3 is CASSSWRRQGVGDTQYF. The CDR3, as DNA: TGTGCCAGCAGCTCCTGGAGGCGGCAGGGGGTTGGAGATACGCAGTATTTT.

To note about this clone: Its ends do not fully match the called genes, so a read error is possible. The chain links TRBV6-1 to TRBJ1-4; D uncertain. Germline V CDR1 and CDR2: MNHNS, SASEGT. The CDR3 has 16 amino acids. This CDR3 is CASSDLGRQTSEKLFF. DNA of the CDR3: TGTGCCAGCAGTGATCTCGGGAGGCAAACTAGTGAAAAACTGTTTTTT.

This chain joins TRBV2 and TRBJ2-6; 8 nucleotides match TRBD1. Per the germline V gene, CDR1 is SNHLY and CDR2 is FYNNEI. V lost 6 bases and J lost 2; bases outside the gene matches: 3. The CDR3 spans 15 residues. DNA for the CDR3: TGTGCCAGCAGAGCACAGGGGGCTGGGGCCAACGTCCTGACTTTC. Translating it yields CASRAQGAGANVLTF.

The CDR3 DNA reads TGTGCCACCAGCGGAAGAGGGTTCTACAATGAGCAGTTCTTC. Residues: CATSGRGFYNEQFF. The chain carries TRBV15 and TRBJ2-1; the D gene is possibly TRBD2 (5 bases). Germline V gives CDR1 LNHNV, CDR2 YYDKDF (reference sequence). The CDR3 spans 14 residues. Trimming cost V 5 bases and J 3 bases, with 11 bases left between them.